These 29 T cell receptor beta chains came from one sample sequenced in a study of cytomegalovirus exposure and HLA in healthy donors. PCR employed 60 Vbeta and 13 Jbeta primers. The assay was immunoSEQ multiplex PCR, and TCRdb's table has in-frame clones only and misses some. The repertoire includes 72,000 or so clones, roughly 68% of them detected once, and 3% to 3.5% sits in the top ten. Sequencing was performed on PBMCs. The receptors were sampled from a woman aged 45 to 65 in good health and CMV-seronegative.

The rearrangement joins TRBV9 to TRBJ2-7; 11 bases match TRBD2. CDR1 and CDR2 (germline): SGDLS, YYNGEE. V was pared by 0 bases and J by 4 bases, with 6 bases of the junction left unmatched. The CDR3 is made up of 16 amino acids. CDR3 coding DNA: TGTGCCAGCAGCGTAGAGCCCACTAGCGGGAGATACGAGCAGTACTTC. Protein product: CASSVEPTSGRYEQYF.

This chain joins TRBV7-2 and TRBJ2-1, with 11 bases matching TRBD2. CDR1 SGHTA and CDR2 FQGNSA come from the germline V gene. Trimming cost V 1 base and J 12 bases; bases outside gene matches: 11. This CDR3 contains 16 residues. DNA of the CDR3: TGTGCCAGCAGCTTAGGGACTAGCGGGTCGCTCGGTCGGCAGTTCTTC. It translates to CASSLGTSGSLGRQFF.

The V gene is TRBV7-3, the J gene TRBJ2-6; 12 bases fit TRBD2. Germline V lookup: CDR1 SGHTA, CDR2 FQGTGA. The CDR3 covers 17 residues. Trimming took 5 bases from V and 4 from J; bases not matched to a gene: 6. CDR3: CASSASGRGSGANVLTF. In DNA form, the CDR3 reads TGTGCCAGCAGCGCTAGCGGGAGGGGGTCAGGGGCCAACGTCCTGACTTTC.

The J gene is TRBJ2-5, the V gene TRBV11-3; TRBD1 matches 10 bases. The ends lost 1 base at V and 5 bases at J; junction bases unmatched: 7. There are 16 residues in the CDR3. Germline V gives CDR1 SGHNT, CDR2 YENEEA. The CDR3 coding sequence is TGTGCCAGCAGCTTAGGCGGGACAGGGGAGAGGGAGACCCAGTACTTC. Protein: CASSLGGTGERETQYF.

The CDR3 reads CSVTRLAGGDKEQYF. In nucleotides, the CDR3 is TGCAGCGTTACCCGTCTAGCGGGAGGGGATAAGGAGCAGTACTTC. The chain carries TRBV29-1 and TRBJ2-7, with 12 bases identical to TRBD2. This CDR3 comprises 15 residues. J lost 7 bases, V lost 5 bases, and 12 bases had no gene match. Germline CDR1 and CDR2: SQVTM and ANQGSEA.

This sequence joins TRBV9 and TRBJ2-3, with 14 bases that match TRBD2. J lost 3 bases, V lost 4 bases, and 7 bases had no gene match. Germline V CDR1 and CDR2: SGDLS, YYNGEE. This CDR3 has 17 residues. In nucleotides, the CDR3 is TGTGCCAGCAGCTTTACAGGGACTAGCGGGAGAACAGATACGCAGTATTTT. Its protein product is CASSFTGTSGRTDTQYF.

Here the CDR3 DNA reads TGTGCCAGCAGTGATCATGACAGGGGCCTCTATGGCTACACCTTC. Translated, it gives CASSDHDRGLYGYTF. The chain has TRBV2 and TRBJ1-2; 8 bases are shared with TRBD1. Germline V CDR1 and CDR2: SNHLY, FYNNEI. The CDR3 sequence is 15 residues long. V lost 3 bases and J lost 4; bases outside the gene matches: 7.

The CDR3 here is CASRTWGALGSFF. DNA for the CDR3: TGTGCCAGCAGGACCTGGGGAGCTCTGGGGTCTTTCTTT. This chain joins TRBV27 and TRBJ1-1; D is ambiguous. This CDR3 is 13 amino acids long. Germline values: CDR1 MNHEY, CDR2 SMNVEV (reference sequence). V lost 6 bases to trimming and J lost 12 bases, with 20 bases between them.

The gene calls are TRBV9 and TRBJ1-1, with D maybe TRBD1 (6 bases). V was pared by 0 bases and J by 3 bases, with 12 bases between. This CDR3 region has 15 residues. From germline, CDR1 is SGDLS and CDR2 YYNGEE. CDR3 sequence: CASSVDGGRYTEAFF. The CDR3 DNA reads TGTGCCAGCAGCGTAGACGGGGGGCGGTACACTGAAGCTTTCTTT.

J is TRBJ2-7 and V is TRBV7-2, with D possibly TRBD2 on 5 matching bases. The CDR3 runs 13 residues. The germline V gene encodes CDR1 SGHTA and CDR2 FQGNSA. Trimming removed 2 bases at V and 9 bases at J, with 14 bases between. CDR3 amino acids: CASSLPQLVVQYF. The DNA of the CDR3 is TGTGCCAGCAGCTTACCCCAACTAGTGGTGCAGTACTTC.

The CDR3 DNA reads as TGTGCCAGCAGCCAACCCGACAGGGCGGTGAGTGGCTACACCTTC. It specifies CASSQPDRAVSGYTF. The chain couples TRBV5-6 to TRBJ1-2, with 7 bases lining up with TRBD1. The CDR3 loop spans 15 amino acids. In germline, CDR1 is SGHDT, CDR2 YYEEEE. With V trimmed by 4 bases and J by 7 bases, 13 bases remained unmatched.

The V gene is TRBV7-9, the J gene TRBJ1-1; D ambiguous. V shed 1 base and J shed 5 bases, with 8 bases lying between them. Germline CDR1 and CDR2: SEHNR and FQNEAQ (reference sequence). The CDR3 totals 13 residues. CDR3 sequence: CASSLVRDTEAFF. CDR3 nucleotides: TGTGCCAGCAGCTTAGTACGGGATACTGAAGCTTTCTTT.

This clone was counted between two and nine times. J is TRBJ1-1 and V is TRBV7-2; 9 bases line up with TRBD1. The germline V gene encodes CDR1 SGHTA and CDR2 FQGNSA. This CDR3 comprises 14 residues. With 5 bases clipped from V and 4 bases from J, the junction kept 5 bases outside the gene matches. Written as DNA, the CDR3 is TGTGCCAGCAGCCGTCCGACAGGGGGCACTGAAGCTTTCTTT. Its protein is CASSRPTGGTEAFF.

The chain carries TRBV5-1 and TRBJ2-1, with TRBD2 matching 13 bases. Germline trimming cut 4 bases from V and 0 bases from J; bases unmatched to any gene: 10. Germline V lookup: CDR1 SGHRS, CDR2 YFSETQ. The CDR3 is made up of 19 amino acids. CDR3 amino acids: CASSPRGLAGSYSYNEQFF. For the CDR3, the DNA is TGCGCCAGCAGCCCGAGGGGACTAGCGGGATCCTACTCCTACAATGAGCAGTTCTTC.

The V and J genes are TRBV11-2 and TRBJ2-7; weak D call: TRBD2 (6 bases). Germline lookup yields CDR1 SGHAT and CDR2 FQNNGV. V was trimmed by 1 base and J by 4 bases, leaving 11 bases between them. The CDR3 spans 14 residues. CDR3 region: CASSLAAGTYEQYF. The DNA for the CDR3 is TGTGCCAGCAGCTTAGCTGCAGGGACTTACGAGCAGTACTTC. The full variable domain, completed using reference TRBV11-2 and TRBJ2-7, is EAGVAQSPRYKIIEKRQSVAFWCNPISGHATLYWYQQILGQGPKLLIQFQNNGVVDDSQLPKDRFSAERLKGVDSTLKIQPAKLEDSAVYLCASSLAAGTYEQYFGPGTRLTVT.

This clone was found a few times. V is TRBV5-1 and J is TRBJ2-1; TRBD2 aligns across 7 bases. The germline V gene encodes CDR1 SGHRS and CDR2 YFSETQ. The CDR3 spans 14 residues. V lost 4 bases, J lost 1 base, and 2 bases stayed unmatched. The CDR3 DNA sequence: TGCGCCAGCAGCCCGGGGGGTTCCTACAATGAGCAGTTCTTC. This sequence encodes CASSPGGSYNEQFF.

This chain links TRBV7-8 with TRBJ1-1; D possibly corresponds to TRBD1 (5 bases). Germline assignment: CDR1 SGHVS and CDR2 FQNEAQ. V dropped 7 bases and J dropped 3 bases, with 15 bases sitting between them. The CDR3 sequence is 14 residues long. Here the CDR3 DNA reads TGTGCCAGCATCCAGAGGGGAGGGGACACTGAAGCTTTCTTT. Translated: CASIQRGGDTEAFF.

This clone has only a few counts. The chain recombines TRBV28 with TRBJ2-3, with TRBD1 matching 12 bases. With 0 bases clipped from V and 6 bases from J, the junction kept 7 bases outside the gene matches. CDR1 is MDHEN, CDR2 SYDVKM, per germline. The length of the CDR3 is 17 residues. Written as DNA, the CDR3 is TGTGCCAGCAGTTTATGGGGGACAGGGGGCGTCGGGGATACGCAGTATTTT. It is translated as CASSLWGTGGVGDTQYF.

The rearrangement links TRBV2 to TRBJ2-2, with D unclear. The ends were cut back, 6 bases at V and 6 bases at J, with 5 bases in the middle. Germline assignment: CDR1 SNHLY and CDR2 FYNNEI. This CDR3 region has 11 residues. The CDR3 region is CASSPAGELFF. The CDR3 bases are TGTGCCAGCAGCCCTGCCGGGGAGCTGTTTTTT. Based on the CDR3 plus reference TRBV2 and TRBJ2-2, the full variable domain is EPEVTQTPSHQVTQMGQEVILRCVPISNHLYFYWYRQILGQKVEFLVSFYNNEISEKSEIFDDQFSVERPDGSNFTLKIRSTKLEDSAMYFCASSPAGELFFGEGSRLTVL.

This clone was seen only once. The rearrangement links TRBV5-1 to TRBJ2-7; 7 bases are shared with TRBD1. The CDR3 extends over 16 amino acids. J was trimmed by 0 bases and V by 2 bases; bases with no gene match: 8. Germline lookup yields CDR1 SGHRS and CDR2 YFSETQ. The CDR3 region is CASSLGTGEVSYEQYF. For the CDR3, the DNA is TGCGCCAGCAGCTTAGGTACAGGGGAAGTCTCCTACGAGCAGTACTTC.

This clone was observed a single time. This chain links TRBV7-8 with TRBJ2-7, with D possibly matching TRBD2 (7 bases). V was clipped by 5 bases and J by 0 bases, with 17 bases between them. The CDR3 has 16 amino acids. The germline V gene has CDR1 SGHVS and CDR2 FQNEAQ. CDR3: CASSRRGGLSSYEQYF. CDR3 nucleotides: TGTGCCAGCAGCCGTAGGGGGGGGCTTAGCTCCTACGAGCAGTACTTC.

The rearrangement joins TRBV4-3 to TRBJ2-7; TRBD2 matches at 9 bases. Germline loops: CDR1 LGHNA, CDR2 YSLEER. The trim removed 0 bases at V and 0 bases at J, leaving 9 bases unmatched. This CDR3 is 18 amino acids long. The DNA of the CDR3 is TGCGCCAGCAGCCAAGAACCCCCACTAGCGGGTAGCTCCTACGAGCAGTACTTC. This encodes CASSQEPPLAGSSYEQYF.

The chain carries TRBV2 and TRBJ2-7; 8 positions match TRBD1. J gave up 7 bases and V 8 bases, and 10 bases lay outside the gene matches. The CDR3 runs 13 residues. From germline, CDR1 is SNHLY and CDR2 FYNNEI. The CDR3 loop reads CASSNRGESEQYF. The DNA of the CDR3 is TGTGCCAGCTCGAACAGGGGGGAATCGGAGCAGTACTTC.

In its sample, this clone was seen many times. The chain is built from TRBV2 and TRBJ2-1; 7 bases align to TRBD2. Losses at the gene ends were 7 bases for V and 5 bases for J; bases not matched to a gene: 5. The CDR3 spans 13 residues. CDR1 SNHLY and CDR2 FYNNEI come from the germline V gene. Written as DNA, the CDR3 is TGTGCCAGCAACCGGGACTATAACAATGAGCAGTTCTTC. This encodes CASNRDYNNEQFF.

As DNA, the CDR3 is TGTGCCAGCAGTTCCCTCACAGATACGCAGTATTTT. Its protein is CASSSLTDTQYF. The chain carries TRBV28 and TRBJ2-3; no reliable D call. The CDR3 contains 12 residues. CDR1 MDHEN and CDR2 SYDVKM come from the germline V gene. V was pared by 4 bases and J by 2 bases, with 4 bases between.

V and J are TRBV5-1 and TRBJ2-7, with a weak D call TRBD2 (6 bases). The germline CDR1 and CDR2 sequences are SGHRS and YFSETQ. This CDR3 has 15 amino acids. With 0 bases removed from V and 0 bases from J, the gap between germline ends came to 10 bases. The CDR3, as DNA: TGCGCCAGCAGCTTGGCCCCGGGACTCTCCTACGAGCAGTACTTC. This encodes CASSLAPGLSYEQYF.

The rearrangement joins TRBV19 to TRBJ2-2; 9 positions agree with TRBD1. CDR1 is LNHDA, CDR2 SQIVND, per germline (reference sequence). V lost 6 bases and J lost 4; bases outside the gene matches: 9. The CDR3 length is 16 residues. CDR3 loop: CASSDTQGASTGELFF. The CDR3 DNA sequence: TGTGCCAGTAGCGATACACAGGGGGCTAGCACCGGGGAGCTGTTTTTT. Supplemented by reference TRBV19 and TRBJ2-2, the full variable domain reads DGGITQSPKYLFRKEGQNVTLSCEQNLNHDAMYWYRQDPGQGLRLIYYSQIVNDFQKGDIAEGYSVSREKKESFPLTVTSAQKNPTAFYLCASSDTQGASTGELFFGEGSRLTVL.

This clone was observed a few times. The V and J genes are TRBV18 and TRBJ1-2, with D tentatively TRBD1 (5 bases). Trimming removed 3 bases from V and 6 bases from J, with 14 bases in between. CDR3 length: 14 amino acids. Germline loops: CDR1 KGHSH, CDR2 LQKENI. CDR3 region: CASSPPGLRNGYTF. Here the CDR3 DNA reads TGTGCCAGCTCACCGCCGGGACTGAGGAATGGCTACACCTTC. Full variable domain (rest looked up from reference TRBV18 and TRBJ1-2): NAGVMQNPRHLVRRRGQEARLRCSPMKGHSHVYWYRQLPEEGLKFMVYLQKENIIDESGMPKERFSAEFPKEGPSILRIQQVVRGDSAAYFCASSPPGLRNGYTFGSGTRLTVV.

V is TRBV18 and J is TRBJ2-1; TRBD2 agrees at 8 bases. This CDR3 is 15 amino acids long. The germline CDR1 and CDR2 sequences are KGHSH and LQKENI. The V segment lost 3 bases and the J segment 4 bases; nucleotides outside the gene matches: 5. CDR3 sequence reads: CASSPLAGGYNEQFF. The CDR3 nucleotides are TGTGCCAGCTCACCTCTAGCGGGCGGTTACAATGAGCAGTTCTTC.